This is a list of T cell receptor beta chains from one sample in a study of radiation and T cells in renal cell carcinoma. Assay: immunoSEQ multiplex PCR; the TCRdb copy retains only in-frame clones and omits some. Here the sample spans about 140,000 clones, over 65% being singletons. Sample: blood, taken from a patient whose treatment included radiotherapy and nephrectomy. All receptors come from a woman between 45 and 60 years old with renal cell carcinoma. The CDR3 runs from the conserved cysteine through the conserved F or W. The D gene is left open where the match is weak. The size of a clone is reported for some rows only, either as once, few or many, or as a class for expanded clones.

v_gene	d_gene	j_gene	abundance	CDR3nt	CDR3aa
TRBV7-9	NA	TRBJ1-5	NA	TGTGCCAGCAGCTTAGCAGGTCATAGCAATCAGCCCCAGCATTTT	CASSLAGHSNQPQHF
TRBV28	NA	TRBJ1-4	NA	TGTGCCAGCAGCCCCCCCAGTACCAATGAAAAACTGTTTTTT	CASSPPSTNEKLFF
TRBV29-1	TRBD2	TRBJ2-2	NA	TGCAGCGCTGACGGGAGGGGTGGAGGTACCGGGGAGCTGTTTTTT	CSADGRGGGTGELFF
TRBV27	NA	TRBJ1-2	once	TGTGCCAGCAGACCAAATTCACGGGACCCTGGGAGCGGCTACACCTTC	CASRPNSRDPGSGYTF
TRBV6-5	NA	TRBJ1-1	NA	TGTGCCAGCAGAGCGGGGCCCTCGAACACTGAAGCTTTCTTT	CASRAGPSNTEAFF
TRBV4-3	NA	TRBJ2-7	NA	TGCGCCAGCAGCCAAGGGCCACAGGGCGGCGAGCAGTACTTC	CASSQGPQGGEQYF
TRBV25-1	NA	TRBJ1-2	NA	TGTGCCAGCGTGCCGGGGCCGGGCTATGGCTACACCTTC	CASVPGPGYGYTF
TRBV6-5	NA	TRBJ1-1	NA	TGTGCCAGCAGTTACCTCGAGGGGGATAACACTGAAGCTTTCTTT	CASSYLEGDNTEAFF
TRBV7-2	NA	TRBJ2-5	NA	TGTGCCAGCAGCTCAAATAGGGGCGCGACCCAGTACTTC	CASSSNRGATQYF
TRBV9	TRBD2	TRBJ2-2	NA	TGTGCCAGCAGCCCCAGAACACGGACTAGTTCCGGGGAGCTGTTTTTT	CASSPRTRTSSGELFF
TRBV7-8	NA	TRBJ1-2	NA	TGTGCCAGCAGCTTAACAAGGGACTATGGCTACACCTTC	CASSLTRDYGYTF
TRBV10-3	TRBD2	TRBJ2-2	NA	TGTGCCATCAGAGGGACTAGCGGGAGAGGAACCGGGGAGCTGTTTTTT	CAIRGTSGRGTGELFF
TRBV7-8	TRBD1	TRBJ1-2	NA	TGTGCCAGCAGCATTGGGAACAGGGGCGGGTTGGATGGCTACACCTTC	CASSIGNRGGLDGYTF
TRBV9	NA	TRBJ2-5	NA	TGTGCCAGCAGCGGAATTGACAGTAGTCGGACCCAGTACTTC	CASSGIDSSRTQYF
TRBV5-6	NA	TRBJ2-4	NA	TGTGCCAGCAGCTTGACACCAGCCAAAAACATTCAGTACTTC	CASSLTPAKNIQYF
TRBV6-1	TRBD1	TRBJ2-5	NA	TGTGCCAGCAGTGATACAGGGGAAGAGACCCAGTACTTC	CASSDTGEETQYF
TRBV4-2	NA	TRBJ1-2	NA	TGTGCCAGCAGCCAAGACAGGGATGGCTATGGCTACACCTTC	CASSQDRDGYGYTF
TRBV4-1	NA	TRBJ1-2	once	TGCGCCAGCAGCCAAGAGGGGTCAAGCATCTACTATGGCTACACCTTC	CASSQEGSSIYYGYTF
TRBV5-1	NA	TRBJ2-2	NA	TGCGCCAGCAGCCTCGGGACTGCAAACACCGGGGAGCTGTTTTTT	CASSLGTANTGELFF
TRBV11-2	NA	TRBJ2-3	NA	TGTGCCAGCAGCCCGAATCCGATCGTTCGCACAGATACGCAGTATTTT	CASSPNPIVRTDTQYF
TRBV7-9	TRBD1	TRBJ1-1	NA	TGTGCCAGCAGCCTGGGACAGGGTTCTTTCAACACTGAAGCTTTCTTT	CASSLGQGSFNTEAFF
TRBV6-5	TRBD1	TRBJ2-7	NA	TGTGCCAGCAGCCCGAACCAGGGGGACGAGCAGTACTTC	CASSPNQGDEQYF
TRBV4-3	TRBD1	TRBJ2-5	NA	TGCGCCAGCAGCCCATCACAGGGGGCGAGGGAGACCCAGTACTTC	CASSPSQGARETQYF
TRBV6-5	NA	TRBJ2-5	NA	TGTGCCAGCAGTTACGGGGGGGCCGTAGAGACCCAGTACTTC	CASSYGGAVETQYF
TRBV29-1	NA	TRBJ1-3	NA	TGCAGCGTGGCACCTGGTCACTCTGGAAACACCATATATTTT	CSVAPGHSGNTIYF
TRBV7-2	TRBD1	TRBJ2-7	few	TGTGCCAGCAGCTTAGGCAGGGGGAAAGCCGAGCAGTACTTC	CASSLGRGKAEQYF
TRBV29-1	NA	TRBJ2-7	NA	TGCAGCGTTAATAGAGGGGATGGCGAGCAGTACTTC	CSVNRGDGEQYF
TRBV6-1	NA	TRBJ1-5	NA	TGTGCCAGCAGTGAAGCCGGGGACATAGGGGGCAATCAGCCCCAGCATTTT	CASSEAGDIGGNQPQHF
TRBV7-2	NA	TRBJ2-3	NA	TGTGCCAGCAGCCTCGGGGGGCGGGGCACAGATACGCAGTATTTT	CASSLGGRGTDTQYF
TRBV5-1	NA	TRBJ2-1	NA	TGCGCCAGCAGCCCCCCCTCTTCCAGGGCGGATGAGCAGTTCTTC	CASSPPSSRADEQFF
TRBV7-2	TRBD2	TRBJ2-7	NA	TGTGCCAGCAGCCCGGGAGGAATGACCTCCTACGAGCAGTACTTC	CASSPGGMTSYEQYF
TRBV25-1	NA	TRBJ2-7	NA	TGTGCCAGCAGTGGACACCGGGACCTGGGAGAGCAGTACTTC	CASSGHRDLGEQYF
TRBV30	NA	TRBJ1-6	NA	TGTGCCTGGGGACCCGGGACCGGTTATTCACCCCTCCACTTT	CAWGPGTGYSPLHF
TRBV6-5	TRBD1	TRBJ1-1	NA	TGTGCCAGCAGGTCCGGGACAGCGAACACTGAAGCTTTCTTT	CASRSGTANTEAFF
TRBV5-1	NA	TRBJ2-1	once	TGCGCCAGCAGCTTGGCCGTGGCAGCTGAGCAGTTCTTC	CASSLAVAAEQFF
TRBV7-2	NA	TRBJ1-5	NA	TGTGCCAGCAGCCTCCAGGGTAATGGCAATCAGCCCCAGCATTTT	CASSLQGNGNQPQHF
TRBV6-1	NA	TRBJ2-7	NA	TGTGCCAGCAGTACCCGGTTAGTGGGCGCCGCGCAGTACTTC	CASSTRLVGAAQYF
TRBV19	NA	TRBJ1-4	few	TGTGCCAGTAGAACGTGGGACTGGGATGAAAAACTGTTTTTT	CASRTWDWDEKLFF
TRBV7-6	NA	TRBJ2-7	NA	TGTGCCAGCAGCCGTCTCATTGGAAACTCCTACGAGCAGTACTTC	CASSRLIGNSYEQYF
TRBV6-5	TRBD2	TRBJ2-7	NA	TGTGCCAGCAGTTCGGGACTAGCGTACTACGAGCAGTACTTC	CASSSGLAYYEQYF
TRBV2	NA	TRBJ2-6	NA	TGTGCCAGCACACTCCTCCCTGGGGCCAACGTCCTGACTTTC	CASTLLPGANVLTF
TRBV9	TRBD1	TRBJ2-5	NA	TGTGCCAGCAGCATGAGACAGGGGGAAGAGACCCAGTACTTC	CASSMRQGEETQYF
TRBV4-3	NA	TRBJ1-5	NA	TGCGCCAGCAGCCGACACCCCCCAAGACAGTGTCAGCCCCAGCATTTT	CASSRHPPRQCQPQHF
TRBV7-8	NA	TRBJ2-5	NA	TGTGCCAGCAGCTTAACAGGGACCTTGGAGACCCAGTACTTC	CASSLTGTLETQYF
TRBV9	NA	TRBJ2-3	NA	TGTGCCAGCAGCGTCGGGCAGGGGACGCCAGATACGCAGTATTTT	CASSVGQGTPDTQYF
TRBV27	TRBD1	TRBJ1-6	NA	TGTGCCAGCAGTTTATCCCCGACAGGGAAATCACCCCTCCACTTT	CASSLSPTGKSPLHF
TRBV11-2	TRBD2	TRBJ2-1	NA	TGTGCCAGCAGCTTATGGGGGGGGTACCCTTACAATGAGCAGTTCTTC	CASSLWGGYPYNEQFF
TRBV2	NA	TRBJ2-5	NA	TGTGCCAGCAGCCCAGGGGCGGGGGAGACCCAGTACTTC	CASSPGAGETQYF
TRBV25-1	NA	TRBJ2-2	few	TGTGCCAGCAGTGAATCTACAGGATCCACCGGGGAGCTGTTTTTT	CASSESTGSTGELFF
TRBV5-1	TRBD2	TRBJ2-2	NA	TGCGCCAGCAGCCCCGGGACTAGCGCCGGGGAGCTGTTTTTT	CASSPGTSAGELFF
TRBV5-6	TRBD1	TRBJ1-3	NA	TGTGCCAGCAGCGGACGGGACAGGGCGATTGGAAACACCATATATTTT	CASSGRDRAIGNTIYF
TRBV13	NA	TRBJ2-7	NA	TGTGCCAGCAGCACGGGGGACAGCTCCTACGAGCAGTACTTC	CASSTGDSSYEQYF
TRBV28	TRBD1	TRBJ1-1	NA	TGTGCCAGCAGTTTCCCGGGACAGGGGACTGAAGCTTTCTTT	CASSFPGQGTEAFF